This TCR beta chain is from a study of cytomegalovirus exposure and HLA in healthy donors. Findings and limits, study-wide: It was in a later analysis that TCR association rates were seen to vary by HLA locus, highest for DRB1 and lowest for HLA-C. Accurate HLA-A and HLA-B prediction from TCR beta sequences was reported for most subjects. TCR beta V- and J-gene trimming, according to a later analysis, was linked to a missense DCLRE1C variant. In a later analysis, compared with equally common non-associated chains, HLA-associated beta chains were more expanded.

Of note for this clone: What it binds is not known.

The germline gives CDR1 LGHNA, CDR2 YSLEER. V was cut by 4 bases and J by 8 bases, with 12 bases left in between. The CDR3 is 12 amino acids. With 60 Vbeta and 13 Jbeta primers, the PCR was carried out. The repertoire was sequenced with immunoSEQ multiplex PCR; TCRdb's copy has only in-frame clones and lacks some. The table records some 100,000 clones, roughly 83% of them present only once. The rearrangement joins TRBV4-3 to TRBJ2-7; possibly TRBD1 for D (5 bases). Sequenced material: PBMCs. This clonotype was obtained from a female donor in good health and CMV-seropositive. Written as DNA, the CDR3 is TGCGCCAGCAGCCCAATAAGGGGTCAGCAGTACTTC. This translates into CASSPIRGQQYF.